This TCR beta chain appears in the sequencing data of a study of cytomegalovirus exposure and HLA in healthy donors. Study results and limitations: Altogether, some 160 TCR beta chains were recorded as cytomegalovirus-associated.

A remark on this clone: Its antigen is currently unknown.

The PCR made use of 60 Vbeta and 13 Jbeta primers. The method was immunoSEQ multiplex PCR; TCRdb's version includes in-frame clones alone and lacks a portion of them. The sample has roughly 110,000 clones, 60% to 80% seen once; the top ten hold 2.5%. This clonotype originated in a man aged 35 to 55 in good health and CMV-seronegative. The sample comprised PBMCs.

CDR3 protein: CASSLAQATGELFF. CDR3 nucleotides: TGTGCCAGCAGCTTGGCTCAGGCCACCGGGGAGCTGTTTTTT. This chain joins TRBV7-6 and TRBJ2-2; no clear D gene. This CDR3 spans 14 amino acids. Germline V CDR1 and CDR2: SGHVS, FNYEAQ. V lost 3 bases, J lost 4 bases, and 9 bases lay in between.